This TCR beta chain was captured by sequencing in a study of T cell changes during pregnancy in multiple sclerosis. The CDR3 consists of 15 residues. Germline loops: CDR1 MDHEN, CDR2 SYDVKM. Deletions cut 6 bases from V and 1 base from J, with 14 bases between. Profiling relied on immunoSEQ multiplex PCR, and the TCRdb table lists in-frame clones only, not all of them. The sample shows about 42,000 clones, about 87% of them seen only once. The receptor comes from a female donor with multiple sclerosis, enrolled in a pregnancy study. The sample in question was CD4+ T cells from peripheral blood mononuclear cells, obtained in the second trimester of pregnancy. This chain links TRBV28 with TRBJ2-3; D gene ambiguous. CDR3 amino acids: CASRKRRIGTDTQYF. The CDR3 DNA is TGTGCCAGCAGGAAACGGAGAATCGGCACAGATACGCAGTATTTT.